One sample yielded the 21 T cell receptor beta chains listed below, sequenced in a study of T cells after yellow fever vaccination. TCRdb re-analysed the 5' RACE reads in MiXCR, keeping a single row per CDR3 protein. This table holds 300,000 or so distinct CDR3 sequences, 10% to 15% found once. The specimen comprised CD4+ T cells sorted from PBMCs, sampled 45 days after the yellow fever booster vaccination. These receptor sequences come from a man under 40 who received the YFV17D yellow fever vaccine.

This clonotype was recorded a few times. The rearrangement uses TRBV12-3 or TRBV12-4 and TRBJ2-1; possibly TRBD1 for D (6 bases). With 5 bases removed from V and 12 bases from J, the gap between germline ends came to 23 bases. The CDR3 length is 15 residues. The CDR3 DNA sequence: TGTGCCAGCAGTATAAACACTTACCCACAGGGCGGGCAGTTCTTC. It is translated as CASSINTYPQGGQFF.

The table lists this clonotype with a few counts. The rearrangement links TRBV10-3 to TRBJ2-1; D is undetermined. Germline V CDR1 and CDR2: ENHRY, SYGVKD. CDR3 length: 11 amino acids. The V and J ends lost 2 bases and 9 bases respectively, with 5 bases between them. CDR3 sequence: CAISERSEQFF. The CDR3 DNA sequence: TGTGCCATCAGTGAGAGGAGTGAGCAGTTCTTC.

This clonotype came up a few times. The DNA for the CDR3 is TGCAGTGCTAGAGGCCAACTAGCGGGAGCCACCGGGGAGCTGTTTTTT. Translation: CSARGQLAGATGELFF. The rearrangement uses TRBV20-1 and TRBJ2-2; 11 positions agree with TRBD2. Losses at the gene ends were 1 base for V and 4 bases for J; bases not matched to a gene: 5. The V gene's germline CDR1 is DFQATT and CDR2 SNEGSKA (reference sequence). This CDR3 has 16 amino acids.

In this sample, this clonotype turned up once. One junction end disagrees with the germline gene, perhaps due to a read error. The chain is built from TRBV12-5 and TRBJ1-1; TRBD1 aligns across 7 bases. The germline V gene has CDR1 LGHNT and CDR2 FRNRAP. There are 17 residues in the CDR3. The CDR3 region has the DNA TGTGCTATTGGTTTTCCGGACTCACAGGGGATGAACACTGAAGCTTTCTTT. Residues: CAIGFPDSQGMNTEAFF. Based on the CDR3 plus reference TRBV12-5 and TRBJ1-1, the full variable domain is DARVTQTPRHKVTEMGQEVTMRCQPILGHNTVFWYRQTMMQGLELLAYFRNRAPLDDSGMPKDRFSAEMPDATLATLKIQPSEPRDSAVYFCAIGFPDSQGMNTEAFFGQGTRLTVV.

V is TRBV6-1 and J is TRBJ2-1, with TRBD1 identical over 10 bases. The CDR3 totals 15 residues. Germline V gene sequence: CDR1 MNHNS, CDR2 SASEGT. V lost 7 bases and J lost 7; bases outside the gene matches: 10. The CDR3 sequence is CASNSRDRGRNEQFF. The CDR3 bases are TGTGCCAGCAACTCCCGGGACAGGGGCAGGAATGAGCAGTTCTTC.

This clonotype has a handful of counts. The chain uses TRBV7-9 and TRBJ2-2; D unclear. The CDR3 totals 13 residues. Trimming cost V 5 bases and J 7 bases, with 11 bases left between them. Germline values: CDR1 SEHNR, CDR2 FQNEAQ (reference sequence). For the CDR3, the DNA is TGTGCCAGCAGCGTTATCAAGAACGGGGAGCTGTTTTTT. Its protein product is CASSVIKNGELFF.

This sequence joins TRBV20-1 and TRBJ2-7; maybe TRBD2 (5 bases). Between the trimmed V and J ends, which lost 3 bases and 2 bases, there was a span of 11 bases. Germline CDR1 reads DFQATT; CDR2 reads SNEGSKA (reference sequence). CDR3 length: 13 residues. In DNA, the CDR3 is TGCAGTGCTAGCGGACTTGACGCCTACGAGCAGTACTTC. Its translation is CSASGLDAYEQYF.

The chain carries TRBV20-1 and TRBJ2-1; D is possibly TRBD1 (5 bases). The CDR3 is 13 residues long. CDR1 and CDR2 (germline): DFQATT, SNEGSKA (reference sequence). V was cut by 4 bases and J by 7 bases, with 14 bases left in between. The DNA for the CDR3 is TGCAGTGCTACCTGGACGGCAGGGAATGAGCAGTTCTTC. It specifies CSATWTAGNEQFF.

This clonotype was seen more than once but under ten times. In DNA form, the CDR3 reads TGCAGTGCTACCCCCCTGGCTAGATACTACGAGCAGTACTTC. Translated, it gives CSATPLARYYEQYF. The gene calls are TRBV20-1 and TRBJ2-7; D remains ambiguous. Trimming took off 4 bases at V and 3 bases at J, with 16 bases between the two ends. Per the germline V gene, CDR1 is DFQATT and CDR2 is SNEGSKA (reference sequence). This CDR3 region has 14 residues.

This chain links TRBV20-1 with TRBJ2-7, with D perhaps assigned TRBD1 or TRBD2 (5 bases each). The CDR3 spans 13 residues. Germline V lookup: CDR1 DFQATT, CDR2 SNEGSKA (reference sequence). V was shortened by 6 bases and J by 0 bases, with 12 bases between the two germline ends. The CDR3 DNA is TGCAGTGCCCTCCCGGGACCCTCCTACGAGCAGTACTTC. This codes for CSALPGPSYEQYF.

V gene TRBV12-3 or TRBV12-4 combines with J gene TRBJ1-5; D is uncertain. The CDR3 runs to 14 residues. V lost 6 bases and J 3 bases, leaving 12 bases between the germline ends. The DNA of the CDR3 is TGTGCCAGCAGGCCGGACGGACCCAATCAGCCCCAGCATTTT. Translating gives CASRPDGPNQPQHF.

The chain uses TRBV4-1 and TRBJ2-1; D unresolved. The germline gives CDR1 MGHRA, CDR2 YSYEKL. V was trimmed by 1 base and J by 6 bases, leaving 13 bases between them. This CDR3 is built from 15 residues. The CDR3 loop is CASSQVIGPLNEQFF. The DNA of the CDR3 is TGCGCCAGCAGCCAAGTAATAGGACCCCTCAATGAGCAGTTCTTC.

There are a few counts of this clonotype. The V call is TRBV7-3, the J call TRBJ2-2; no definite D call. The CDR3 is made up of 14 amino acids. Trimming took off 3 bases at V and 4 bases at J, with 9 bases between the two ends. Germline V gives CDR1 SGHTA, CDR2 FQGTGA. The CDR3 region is CASSFSASTGELFF. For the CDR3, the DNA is TGTGCCAGCAGCTTTTCGGCTAGCACCGGGGAGCTGTTTTTT.

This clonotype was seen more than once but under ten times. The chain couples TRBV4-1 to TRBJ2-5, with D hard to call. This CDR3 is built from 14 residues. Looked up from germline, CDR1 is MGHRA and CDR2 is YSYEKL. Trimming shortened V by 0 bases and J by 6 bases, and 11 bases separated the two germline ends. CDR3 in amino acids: CASSQDDSKKTQYF. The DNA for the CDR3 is TGCGCCAGCAGCCAAGATGACTCTAAGAAGACCCAGTACTTC.

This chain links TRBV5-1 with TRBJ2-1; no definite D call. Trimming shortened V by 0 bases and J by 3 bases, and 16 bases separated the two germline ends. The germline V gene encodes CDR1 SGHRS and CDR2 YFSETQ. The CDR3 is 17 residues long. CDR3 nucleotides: TGCGCCAGCAGCTTGGGGGCACCACACTCCCTCTACAATGAGCAGTTCTTC. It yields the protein CASSLGAPHSLYNEQFF.

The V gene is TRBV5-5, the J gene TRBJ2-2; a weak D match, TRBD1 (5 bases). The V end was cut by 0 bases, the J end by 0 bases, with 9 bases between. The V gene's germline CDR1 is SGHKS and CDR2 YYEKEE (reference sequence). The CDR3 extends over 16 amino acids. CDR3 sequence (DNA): TGTGCCAGCAGCTTGGTTGGGGCCCCGAACACCGGGGAGCTGTTTTTT. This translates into CASSLVGAPNTGELFF.

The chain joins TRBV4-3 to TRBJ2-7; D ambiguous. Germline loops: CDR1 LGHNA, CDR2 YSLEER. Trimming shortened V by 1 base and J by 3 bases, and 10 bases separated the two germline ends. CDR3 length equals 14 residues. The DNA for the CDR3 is TGCGCCAGCAGCCAAGCTATAGGGATCTACGAGCAGTACTTC. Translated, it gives CASSQAIGIYEQYF.

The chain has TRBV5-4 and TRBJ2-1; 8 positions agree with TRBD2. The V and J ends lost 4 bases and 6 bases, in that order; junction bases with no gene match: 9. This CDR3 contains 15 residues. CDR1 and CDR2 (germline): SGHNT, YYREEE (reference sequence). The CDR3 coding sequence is TGTGCCAGCAGCCCAGGGACTAGGATCGGCAATGAGCAGTTCTTC. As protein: CASSPGTRIGNEQFF.

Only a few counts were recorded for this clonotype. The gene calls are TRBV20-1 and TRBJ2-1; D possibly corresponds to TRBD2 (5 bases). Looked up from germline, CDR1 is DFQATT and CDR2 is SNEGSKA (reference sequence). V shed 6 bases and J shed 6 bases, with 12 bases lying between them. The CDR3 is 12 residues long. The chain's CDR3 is CSAPDLINEQFF. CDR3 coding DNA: TGCAGTGCCCCGGACTTGATCAATGAGCAGTTCTTC.

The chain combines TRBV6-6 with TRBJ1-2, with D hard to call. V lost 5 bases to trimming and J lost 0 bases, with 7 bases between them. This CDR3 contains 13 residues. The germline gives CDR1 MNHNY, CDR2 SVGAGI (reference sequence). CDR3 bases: TGTGCCAGCAGTCCTAGCCCTAACTATGGCTACACCTTC. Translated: CASSPSPNYGYTF.

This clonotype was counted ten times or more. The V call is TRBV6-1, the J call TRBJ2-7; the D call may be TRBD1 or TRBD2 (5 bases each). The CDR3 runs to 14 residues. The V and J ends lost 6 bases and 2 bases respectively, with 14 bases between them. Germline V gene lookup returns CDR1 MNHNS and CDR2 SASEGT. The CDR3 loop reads CASRNGQGAYEQYF. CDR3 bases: TGTGCCAGCAGAAACGGGCAGGGAGCCTACGAGCAGTACTTC.